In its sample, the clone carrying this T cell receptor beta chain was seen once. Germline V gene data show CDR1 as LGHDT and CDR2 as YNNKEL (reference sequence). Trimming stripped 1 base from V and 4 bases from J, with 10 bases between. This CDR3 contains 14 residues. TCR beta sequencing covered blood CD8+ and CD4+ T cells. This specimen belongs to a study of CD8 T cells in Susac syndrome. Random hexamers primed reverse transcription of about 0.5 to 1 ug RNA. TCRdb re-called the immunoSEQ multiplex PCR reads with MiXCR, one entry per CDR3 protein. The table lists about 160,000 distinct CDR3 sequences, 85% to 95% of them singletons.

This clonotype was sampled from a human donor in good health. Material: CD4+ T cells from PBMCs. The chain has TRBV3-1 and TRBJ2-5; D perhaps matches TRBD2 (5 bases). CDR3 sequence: CASSQAGVRETQYF. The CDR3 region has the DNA TGTGCCAGCAGCCAAGCCGGGGTTCGAGAGACCCAGTACTTC.